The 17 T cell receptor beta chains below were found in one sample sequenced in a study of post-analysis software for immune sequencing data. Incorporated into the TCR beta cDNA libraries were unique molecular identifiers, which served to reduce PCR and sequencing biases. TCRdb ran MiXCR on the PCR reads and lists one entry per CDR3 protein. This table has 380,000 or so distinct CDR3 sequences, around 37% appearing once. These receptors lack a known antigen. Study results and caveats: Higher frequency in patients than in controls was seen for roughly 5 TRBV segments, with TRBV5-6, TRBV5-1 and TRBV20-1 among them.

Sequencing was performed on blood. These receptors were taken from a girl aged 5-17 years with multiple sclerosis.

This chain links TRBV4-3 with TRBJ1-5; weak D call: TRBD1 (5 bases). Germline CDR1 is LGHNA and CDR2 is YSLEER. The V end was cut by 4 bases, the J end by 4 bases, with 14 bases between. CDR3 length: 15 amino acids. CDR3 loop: CASSPDGAPNQPQHF. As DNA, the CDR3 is TGCGCCAGCAGCCCAGATGGGGCCCCTAATCAGCCCCAGCATTTT.

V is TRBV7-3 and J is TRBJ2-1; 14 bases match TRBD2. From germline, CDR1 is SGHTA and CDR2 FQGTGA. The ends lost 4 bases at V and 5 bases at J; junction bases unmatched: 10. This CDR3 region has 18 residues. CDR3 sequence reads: CASSSNGLAGGLDNEQFF. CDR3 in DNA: TGTGCCAGCAGCTCCAATGGACTAGCGGGGGGCCTAGACAATGAGCAGTTCTTC. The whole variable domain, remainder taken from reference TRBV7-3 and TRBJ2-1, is GAGVSQTPSNKVTEKGKYVELRCDPISGHTALYWYRQSLGQGPEFLIYFQGTGAADDSGLPNDRFFAVRPEGSVSTLKIQRTERGDSAVYLCASSSNGLAGGLDNEQFFGPGTRLTVL.

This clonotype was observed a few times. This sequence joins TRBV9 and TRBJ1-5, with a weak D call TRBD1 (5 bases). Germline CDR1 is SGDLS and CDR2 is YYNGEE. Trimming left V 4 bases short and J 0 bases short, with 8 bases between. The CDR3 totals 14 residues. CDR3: CASSPGLSNQPQHF. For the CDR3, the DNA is TGTGCCAGCAGCCCGGGACTTAGCAATCAGCCCCAGCATTTT.

The CDR3 DNA follows: TGTGCCAGCAGGGTGGGGCCCCAGGCAAACTACAATGAGCAGTTCTTC. This gives the protein CASRVGPQANYNEQFF. The chain is built from TRBV12-3 or TRBV12-4 and TRBJ2-1; D possibly corresponds to TRBD1 (5 bases). The CDR3 is made up of 16 amino acids. With 6 bases removed from V and 3 bases from J, the gap between germline ends came to 18 bases.

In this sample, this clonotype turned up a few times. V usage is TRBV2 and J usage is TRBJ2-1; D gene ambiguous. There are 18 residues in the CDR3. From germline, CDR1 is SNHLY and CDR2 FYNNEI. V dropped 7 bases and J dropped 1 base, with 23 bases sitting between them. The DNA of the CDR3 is TGTGCCAGCATAAATGGCCCAGACCACGCCGGGTCCTACAATGAGCAGTTCTTC. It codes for CASINGPDHAGSYNEQFF.

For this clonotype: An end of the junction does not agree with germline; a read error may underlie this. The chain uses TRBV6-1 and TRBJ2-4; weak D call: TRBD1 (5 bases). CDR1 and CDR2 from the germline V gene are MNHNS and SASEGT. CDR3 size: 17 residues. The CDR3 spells CASGETATDAFKNIQYF. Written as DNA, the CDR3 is TGTGCCAGCGGTGAAACGGCGACAGACGCCTTTAAAAACATTCAGTACTTC.

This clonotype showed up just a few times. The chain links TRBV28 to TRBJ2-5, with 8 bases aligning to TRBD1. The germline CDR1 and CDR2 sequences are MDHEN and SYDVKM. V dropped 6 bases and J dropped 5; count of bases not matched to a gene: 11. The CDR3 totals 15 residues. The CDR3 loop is CASSTKTGVGETQYF. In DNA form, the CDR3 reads TGTGCCAGCAGCACAAAGACAGGGGTAGGGGAGACCCAGTACTTC.

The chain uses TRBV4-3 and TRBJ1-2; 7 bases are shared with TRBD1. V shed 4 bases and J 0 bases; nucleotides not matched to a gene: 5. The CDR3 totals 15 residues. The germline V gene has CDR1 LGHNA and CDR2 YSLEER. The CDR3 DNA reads TGCGCCAGCAGCCGACGGACAGGTCCTAACTATGGCTACACCTTC. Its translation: CASSRRTGPNYGYTF.

CDR3 sequence: CASSQDWALDRTDTQYF. CDR3 nucleotides: TGCGCCAGCAGCCAAGATTGGGCTCTGGACCGCACAGATACGCAGTATTTT. V usage is TRBV4-1 and J usage is TRBJ2-3, with unresolved D. Germline V gene lookup returns CDR1 MGHRA and CDR2 YSYEKL. V was trimmed by 0 bases and J by 1 base, leaving 14 bases between them. The CDR3 consists of 17 residues.

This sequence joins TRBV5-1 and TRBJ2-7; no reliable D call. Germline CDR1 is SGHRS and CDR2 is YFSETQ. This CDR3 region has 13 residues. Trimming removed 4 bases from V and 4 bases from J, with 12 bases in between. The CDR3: CASSLQGNYEQYF. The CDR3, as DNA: TGCGCCAGCAGCCTCCAAGGGAATTACGAGCAGTACTTC.

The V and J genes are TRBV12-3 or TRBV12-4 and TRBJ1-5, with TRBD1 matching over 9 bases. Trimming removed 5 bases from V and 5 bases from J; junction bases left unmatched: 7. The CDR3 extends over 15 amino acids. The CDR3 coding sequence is TGTGCCAGCAGTACATTACGGGACAGGGATCAGCCCCAGCATTTT. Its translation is CASSTLRDRDQPQHF.

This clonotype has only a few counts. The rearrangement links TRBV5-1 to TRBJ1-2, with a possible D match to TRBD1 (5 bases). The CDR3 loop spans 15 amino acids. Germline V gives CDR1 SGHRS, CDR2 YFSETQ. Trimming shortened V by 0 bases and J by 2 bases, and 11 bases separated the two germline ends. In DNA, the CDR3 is TGCGCCAGCAGCTTGGTCGCGGGGCGCAACTATGGCTACACCTTC. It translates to CASSLVAGRNYGYTF.

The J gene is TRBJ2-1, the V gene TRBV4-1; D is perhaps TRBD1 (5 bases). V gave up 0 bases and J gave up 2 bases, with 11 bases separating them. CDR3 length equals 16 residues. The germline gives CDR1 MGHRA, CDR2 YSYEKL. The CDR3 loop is CASSQDLQGTYNEQFF. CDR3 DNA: TGCGCCAGCAGCCAAGATCTCCAGGGTACCTACAATGAGCAGTTCTTC.

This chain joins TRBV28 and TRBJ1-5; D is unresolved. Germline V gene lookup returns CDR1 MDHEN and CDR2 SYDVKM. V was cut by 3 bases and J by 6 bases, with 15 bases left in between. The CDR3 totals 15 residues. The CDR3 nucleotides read TGTGCCAGCAGTTTGGTGGCCCCGGGAGGTCAGCCCCAGCATTTT. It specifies CASSLVAPGGQPQHF. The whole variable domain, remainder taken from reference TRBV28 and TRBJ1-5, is DVKVTQSSRYLVKRTGEKVFLECVQDMDHENMFWYRQDPGLGLRLIYFSYDVKMKEKGDIPEGYSVSREKKERFSLILESASTNQTSMYLCASSLVAPGGQPQHFGDGTRLSIL.

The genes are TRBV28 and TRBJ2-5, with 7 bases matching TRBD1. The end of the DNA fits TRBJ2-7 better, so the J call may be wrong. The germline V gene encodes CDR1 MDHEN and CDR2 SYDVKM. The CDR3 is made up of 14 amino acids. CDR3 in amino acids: CASTYRGWTYEQYF. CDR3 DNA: TGTGCCAGCACCTACAGGGGTTGGACCTACGAGCAGTACTTC.

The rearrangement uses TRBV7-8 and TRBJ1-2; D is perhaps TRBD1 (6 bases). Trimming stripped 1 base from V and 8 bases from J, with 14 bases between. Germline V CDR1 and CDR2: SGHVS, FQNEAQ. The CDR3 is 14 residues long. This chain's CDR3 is CASSLGLGAGGYTF. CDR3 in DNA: TGTGCCAGCAGCTTAGGGCTGGGGGCGGGCGGCTACACCTTC.

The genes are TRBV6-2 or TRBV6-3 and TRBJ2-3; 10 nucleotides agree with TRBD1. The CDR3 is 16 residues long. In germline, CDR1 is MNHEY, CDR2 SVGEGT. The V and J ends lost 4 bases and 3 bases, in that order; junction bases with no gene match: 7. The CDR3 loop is CASSFPPGQGTDTQYF. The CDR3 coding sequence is TGTGCCAGCAGTTTCCCACCGGGACAGGGGACAGATACGCAGTATTTT.